Listed here is a single T cell receptor beta chain. This sample is drawn from a study of TIL therapy for anti-PD-1-resistant metastatic lung cancer. Looking at the study overall: Median tumor PD-L1 proportion score was about 5.9%. By whole-exome sequencing, median non-synonymous tumor mutation burden was around 1.5 mutations per megabase.

Time point reported: pre-treatment sample, taken before nivolumab and TIL therapy. Enrollment ran from late 2017 to early 2020. The immunoSEQ assay was v3. Produced via immunoSEQ multiplex PCR; TCRdb's table is partial and in-frame only. Of 55,000 to 65,000 clones detected, 73% appear once; the ten largest clones hold more than 1.5%. Trimming at V came to 4 bases and at J to 2 bases, leaving 7 bases not matched to a gene. CDR1 is SGHTA and CDR2 is FQGNSA in the germline V gene. The CDR3 consists of 15 residues. The sample in question was blood, obtained at baseline. The chain links TRBV7-2 to TRBJ2-5, with 7 bases matching TRBD2. This receptor was identified in a person aged 25-85 years with non-small cell lung cancer. In DNA form, the CDR3 reads TGTGCCAGCAGCTCCTCGACTAGCCGTCAAGAGACCCAGTACTTC. Its translation: CASSSSTSRQETQYF. Together with reference TRBV7-2 and TRBJ2-5, the CDR3 gives the full variable domain: GAGVSQSPSNKVTEKGKDVELRCDPISGHTALYWYRQSLGQGLEFLIYFQGNSAPDKSGLPSDRFSAERTGGSVSTLTIQRTQQEDSAVYLCASSSSTSRQETQYFGPGTRLLVL.